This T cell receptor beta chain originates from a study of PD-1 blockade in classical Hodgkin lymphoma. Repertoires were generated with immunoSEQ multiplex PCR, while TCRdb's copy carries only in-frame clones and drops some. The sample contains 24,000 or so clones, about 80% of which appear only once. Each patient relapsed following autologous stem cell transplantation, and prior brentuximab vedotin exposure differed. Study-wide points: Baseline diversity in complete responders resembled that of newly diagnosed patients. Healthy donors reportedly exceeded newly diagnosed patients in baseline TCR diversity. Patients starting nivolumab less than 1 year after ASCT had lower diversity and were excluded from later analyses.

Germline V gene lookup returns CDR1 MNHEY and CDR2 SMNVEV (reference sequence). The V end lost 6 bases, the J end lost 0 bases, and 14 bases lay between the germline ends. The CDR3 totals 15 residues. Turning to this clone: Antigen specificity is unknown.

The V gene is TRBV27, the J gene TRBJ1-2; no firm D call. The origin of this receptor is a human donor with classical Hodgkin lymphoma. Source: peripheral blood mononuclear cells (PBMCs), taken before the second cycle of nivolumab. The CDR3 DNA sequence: TGTGCCAGCAGACGAGGGAGGGAAGCTAACTATGGCTACACCTTC. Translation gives CASRRGREANYGYTF.